This TCR beta chain is drawn from a study of blood T cells in healthy people across ages (dated by TCRdb to the mid-2010s). With respect to the entire study: In model experiments, template switching captured about one uniquely barcoded TCR beta cDNA molecule for every two T cells. The donors were divided into four age groups: young (average roughly 15 years), middle-aged (roughly 42), aged (about 60) and long-lived (roughly 82). Donors of different ages were randomly distributed across sequencing lanes to avoid experimental bias. The study measured age-related changes in TCR beta repertoire diversity using deep sequencing normalized with unique cDNA molecular identifiers. The study analyzed two additional independent replicas of 1 million unique cDNA reads from the same blood draw for two donors, one aged 18 to 29 and one aged 80 or older.

Broader findings and caveats from the paper: A strong correlation was found between observed TCR beta diversity and the percentage of naive T cells measured by flow cytometry. Since profiling was done on bulk unsorted PBMCs, naive and antigen-experienced compartments could not be conclusively compared. Observed TCR beta diversity per million T cells fell roughly linearly with age, and a significant reduction was already apparent by age around 40. Because donor CMV infection status was unknown, age-related changes in expanded clonotypes were potentially confounded. Compared with the aged group, the long-lived group had more naive CD4+ T cells, fewer expanded clones and increased TCR diversity, suggesting age selection. Estimates of total diversity based on one million sequenced T cells were regarded as lower bounds and as underestimates.

Systemically healthy Caucasian individuals from Russia, some 38 in total and aged about 6 to 100 years, were included as donors. Approximately 11 milliliters of peripheral blood were drawn from each donor into EDTA-treated Vacutainer tubes. PBMCs were isolated by Ficoll-Paque density-gradient centrifugation, with at least 6 million obtained per sample. Trizol reagent was used to extract total RNA from the PBMCs, yielding at least 5 micrograms per sample. Naive CD45RAhigh/CD27high T cell percentages were measured by flow cytometry on a PBMC aliquot from every donor. According to the germline V gene, CDR1 reads MNHNS and CDR2 reads SASEGT. From V the trimming removes 6 bases and from J it removes 6 bases, while the gene matches leave 1 base of the junction unaccounted for. Inclusive of the bounding cysteine and phenylalanine, the CDR3 is 13 residues long. The entry retains the CDR3 DNA only, 39 bases that are in frame from base 1.

In this sample, this clonotype turned up a few times. Its cognate antigen has yet to be identified. Base qualities are not at hand, and no much larger clone is one base apart. Libraries were built with 5' RACE. This sample was sequenced with an Illumina HiSeq 2500. A second PCR of about 6 to 11 cycles was performed with a sample-barcoded 5' primer and a J-beta primer mix. A template-switch 5' adaptor carrying 12 random nucleotides introduced a unique molecular identifier onto each TCR beta cDNA molecule. Each sample yielded at least 2.5 million CDR3-containing paired-end reads. The Mint cDNA synthesis kit, primed by a TRBC-specific oligonucleotide, was used to synthesize first-strand cDNA from all RNA. All cDNA was treated with uracil-DNA glycosylase and then went through a first 18-cycle PCR with the universal primers M1SS and BC2_uni_R. In the paper's pipeline: Each sample was normalized by randomly selecting 1 million high-quality reads, each carrying a distinct molecular identifier. Instead of being binned into consensus sequences, reads that shared molecular identifiers were thrown out. MiTCR, with a Q25 quality threshold and the strictest error-elimination algorithm, was used for CDR3 identification, clonotype clustering and error correction. A nonparametric unseen species model with Euler transformation was used to estimate lower-bound total TCR beta diversity. Clones were called with MiXCR by TCRdb after fastp trimmed the public reads at Q25, and only in-frame beta chains were retained. Each CDR3 protein appears once, grouped with its most common genes and DNA. Here the V and J calls rest on TCRdb's processing, not on the authors' analysis. In all, the sample holds 580,000 or so distinct CDR3 sequences, and roughly 48% of those were seen once. Just under 25% of the sample comes from the top ten.

The TCR sequence derives from a man at least 80 years old in good health. The sequence is built from TRBV6-1 and TRBJ2-3; 12 of the junction bases match TRBD2. The specimen was blood. The nucleotide sequence reads TGTGCCAGCAGGGGGACTAGCGGGGATACGCAGTATTTT. It encodes CASRGTSGDTQYF.